What follows is one T cell receptor beta chain and its context. Its antigen is undetermined. The source of the sample is a study of T cell responses to AZD1222 COVID-19 vaccine. General study points: Per reports, nearly half of all spike-specific TCRs target regions that are unmutated in variants.

Here immunoSEQ multiplex PCR was the method, and the copy in TCRdb shows in-frame clones only, minus some. The repertoire holds 70,000 to 95,000 clones, approximately 90% seen once, with more than 25% in the top ten. The J segment lost 0 bases and the V segment lost 3 bases, leaving 8 bases of the junction unmatched. In germline, CDR1 is SGHRS, CDR2 YFSETQ. This CDR3 spans 18 amino acids. The sample in question was peripheral blood, obtained 28 days after the second AZD1222 dose. This rearrangement joins TRBV5-1 to TRBJ2-6, with 8 nucleotides matching TRBD1. The origin of this receptor is an adult who received the AZD1222 COVID-19 vaccine. CDR3: CASSSGQGWVSGANVLTF. As DNA, the CDR3 is TGCGCCAGCAGCTCCGGACAGGGTTGGGTCTCTGGGGCCAACGTCCTGACTTTC.